These T cell receptor beta chains were read from a single sample in a study of shared clonotypes between healthy human individuals. Sequencing used immunoSEQ multiplex PCR; TCRdb keeps in-frame clones, though not all of them. The repertoire consists of roughly 2.1 million clones, with approximately 94% occurring once and the leading ten covering more than 1.5%. The specimen sequenced was naive CD8+ T cells from PBMCs. The receptors derive from a man aged 18 to 30 in good health. Some clones in this sample may be carry-over from other donors' samples. Both conserved end residues are part of each CDR3. A D gene is named only where the DNA matches it firmly. Where a row states a size, it is once, few, many or the class of an expanded clone; other rows omit it.

v_call: TRBV5-6; d_call: TRBD1; clone_size: -; j_call: TRBJ2-7; cdr3_aa: CASSLSPTGGFYEQYF; cdr3_nt: TGTGCCAGCAGCTTGAGTCCGACAGGGGGCTTCTACGAGCAGTACTTC
v_call: TRBV19; d_call: -; clone_size: -; j_call: TRBJ1-1; cdr3_aa: CASTEDRLLNTEAFF; cdr3_nt: TGTGCCAGTACCGAAGACCGCCTCCTGAACACTGAAGCTTTCTTT
v_call: TRBV14; d_call: -; clone_size: -; j_call: TRBJ2-4; cdr3_aa: CASSQTGEGTKNIQYF; cdr3_nt: TGTGCCAGCAGCCAAACAGGGGAGGGAACCAAAAACATTCAGTACTTC
v_call: TRBV9; d_call: -; clone_size: -; j_call: TRBJ2-2; cdr3_aa: CASSPRDTGELFF; cdr3_nt: TGTGCCAGCAGCCCACGTGACACCGGGGAGCTGTTTTTT
v_call: TRBV7-9; d_call: -; clone_size: -; j_call: TRBJ2-2; cdr3_aa: CASSLTQAGPGELFF; cdr3_nt: TGTGCCAGCAGCTTAACCCAGGCAGGACCCGGGGAGCTGTTTTTT
v_call: TRBV6-5; d_call: TRBD2; clone_size: -; j_call: TRBJ2-7; cdr3_aa: CASSFRLAGRTYEQYF; cdr3_nt: TGTGCCAGCAGTTTCCGACTAGCGGGTCGAACCTACGAGCAGTACTTC
v_call: TRBV14; d_call: -; clone_size: -; j_call: TRBJ1-1; cdr3_aa: CASSQDRNTEAFF; cdr3_nt: TGTGCCAGCAGCCAAGACAGGAACACTGAAGCTTTCTTT
v_call: TRBV7-9; d_call: -; clone_size: -; j_call: TRBJ1-1; cdr3_aa: CASSLGASAEAFF; cdr3_nt: TGTGCCAGCAGCTTAGGGGCGTCCGCTGAAGCTTTCTTT
v_call: TRBV5-1; d_call: -; clone_size: -; j_call: TRBJ1-4; cdr3_aa: CASSLGQGILEKLFF; cdr3_nt: TGCGCCAGCAGCTTGGGGCAGGGCATATTAGAAAAACTGTTTTTT
v_call: TRBV20-1; d_call: -; clone_size: -; j_call: TRBJ2-3; cdr3_aa: CSASTDTQYF; cdr3_nt: TGCAGTGCTAGTACAGATACGCAGTATTTT
v_call: TRBV7-9; d_call: TRBD1; clone_size: -; j_call: TRBJ1-1; cdr3_aa: CASRPDREEAFF; cdr3_nt: TGTGCCAGCAGACCTGACAGGGAGGAAGCTTTCTTT
v_call: TRBV13; d_call: TRBD1; clone_size: -; j_call: TRBJ1-1; cdr3_aa: CASAGQGDTEAFF; cdr3_nt: TGTGCCAGTGCGGGACAGGGGGACACTGAAGCTTTCTTT
v_call: TRBV19; d_call: -; clone_size: -; j_call: TRBJ2-1; cdr3_aa: CASSIFRVAYNEQFF; cdr3_nt: TGTGCCAGTAGTATCTTCAGGGTAGCCTACAATGAGCAGTTCTTC
v_call: TRBV19; d_call: -; clone_size: -; j_call: TRBJ1-1; cdr3_aa: CASSIRHSNTEAFF; cdr3_nt: TGTGCCAGTAGTATACGGCACAGTAACACTGAAGCTTTCTTT
v_call: TRBV28; d_call: TRBD1; clone_size: -; j_call: TRBJ2-1; cdr3_aa: CASTADREQFF; cdr3_nt: TGTGCCAGCACTGCGGACAGGGAGCAGTTCTTC
v_call: TRBV7-9; d_call: -; clone_size: -; j_call: TRBJ2-3; cdr3_aa: CASSSTGGTSTDTQYF; cdr3_nt: TGTGCCAGCAGCTCGACAGGTGGGACTAGCACAGATACGCAGTATTTT
v_call: TRBV27; d_call: TRBD1; clone_size: -; j_call: TRBJ2-7; cdr3_aa: CASSQGQGMYEQYF; cdr3_nt: TGTGCCAGCAGTCAAGGACAGGGGATGTACGAGCAGTACTTC
v_call: TRBV5-1; d_call: -; clone_size: once; j_call: TRBJ2-1; cdr3_aa: CASTQWTRGSYNEQFF; cdr3_nt: TGCGCCAGCACCCAATGGACGCGGGGCTCCTACAATGAGCAGTTCTTC
v_call: TRBV27; d_call: -; clone_size: few; j_call: TRBJ2-1; cdr3_aa: CASSVTGNEQFF; cdr3_nt: TGTGCCAGCAGTGTCACAGGGAATGAGCAGTTCTTC